These 2 T cell receptor beta chains came from one sample sequenced in a study of CD8+ T cells in alopecia areata (dated by TCRdb to 2016 to 2018). The sample's time point label is to be understood as: 24 weeks on oral tofacitinib. What this sample's treatment or condition label stands for: oral pan-JAK inhibitor, 5-10 mg twice daily. To prepare the library, the immunoSEQ multiplex PCR assay was applied. RNA was extracted from all samples and reverse transcribed into cDNA as template for TCR sequencing. The source is immuneACCESS, and TCRdb retained only in-frame sequences with V and J called. Part of the clones is not carried over; for the studies checked, unresolved V genes explain less than half of this, and the remainder is unexplained. Counted in this sample were 270,000 or so clones; roughly 60% of them appeared once. The ten largest clones take up about 1.8% of the sample. The sample in question was CD4+ T cells sorted from blood, obtained at week 24, from a patient treated with tofacitinib. The receptors here all came from a human donor with alopecia areata.

There are a few counts of this clone. The J gene is TRBJ2-2, the V gene TRBV7-9, with D possibly matching TRBD1 (5 bases). V gave up 3 bases and J gave up 8 bases, with 10 bases separating them. This CDR3 contains 13 residues. Per germline, CDR1 SEHNR and CDR2 FQNEAQ (reference sequence). CDR3 DNA sequence: TGTGCCAGCAGCTTCCAGGGAATGGGGGAGCTGTTTTTT. Protein sequence: CASSFQGMGELFF.

This clone was picked up a small number of times. The chain links TRBV10-3 to TRBJ2-3; D remains unclear. The CDR3 spans 16 residues. CDR1 and CDR2 (germline): ENHRY, SYGVKD. V gave up 2 bases and J gave up 0 bases, with 12 bases separating them. Here the CDR3 reads CAISETYRTSTDTQYF. CDR3 coding DNA: TGTGCCATCAGTGAGACGTACAGAACTAGCACAGATACGCAGTATTTT.